A single sample gave rise to the 22 T cell receptor beta chains below, sequenced in a study of post-analysis software for immune sequencing data. General study findings and limits: Compared with controls, patients had more of about 5 TRBV segments, including TRBV5-6, TRBV5-1 and TRBV20-1.

Researchers reported that TCR beta cDNA libraries carried unique molecular identifiers. Each CDR3 protein gets one entry after TCRdb re-called the PCR reads with MiXCR. The sample consists of about 560,000 distinct CDR3 sequences, roughly 45% of them appearing once. These receptors' antigens are unknown. What was sequenced was blood. Receptors originate from a girl aged 10 to 17 with multiple sclerosis.

This chain links TRBV27 with TRBJ1-2; the match to TRBD1 covers 9 bases. The CDR3 loop spans 15 amino acids. J was trimmed by 1 base and V by 8 bases; bases with no gene match: 8. Germline CDR1 is MNHEY and CDR2 is SMNVEV (reference sequence). The CDR3 reads CASYSGTGINYGYTF. The CDR3 DNA reads as TGTGCCAGCTACTCCGGGACAGGGATTAACTATGGCTACACCTTC.

The chain couples TRBV5-1 to TRBJ2-3; 15 positions agree with TRBD2. The germline V gene has CDR1 SGHRS and CDR2 YFSETQ. This CDR3 spans 16 amino acids. V was clipped by 2 bases and J by 6 bases; unmatched bases: 4. CDR3 residues: CASSFGLAGGLDTQYF. DNA for the CDR3: TGCGCCAGCAGCTTCGGACTAGCGGGGGGGTTGGATACGCAGTATTTT.

This clonotype was seen many times. The chain combines TRBV27 with TRBJ2-6; D is undetermined. Germline loops: CDR1 MNHEY, CDR2 SMNVEV (reference sequence). The germline V and J ends were trimmed by 6 bases and 0 bases, with 9 bases remaining between them. There are 15 residues in the CDR3. The CDR3 spells CASSLGVSGANVLTF. CDR3 DNA sequence: TGTGCCAGCAGCTTAGGTGTCTCTGGGGCCAACGTCCTGACTTTC.

This clonotype was observed a handful of times. J is TRBJ2-5 and V is TRBV11-2, with 7 bases lining up with TRBD1. J lost 6 bases, V lost 2 bases, and 6 bases had no gene match. CDR3 length equals 14 residues. In germline, CDR1 is SGHAT, CDR2 FQNNGV. The CDR3 loop reads CASSLLGQKQTQYF. CDR3 bases: TGTGCCAGCAGCTTATTGGGACAGAAACAGACCCAGTACTTC.

Comments on this clonotype: At one end the junction does not follow the germline gene, possibly because of a read error. This rearrangement joins TRBV5-6 to TRBJ1-4; D not certain. The CDR3 is 17 residues long. Germline CDR1 SGHDT, CDR2 YYEEEE. The CDR3 DNA reads TGTGCCAGCAGACAATTCGGGCTGAGAGCGGCTAACGAAAAACTGTTTTTT. The encoded protein is CASRQFGLRAANEKLFF.

This chain connects TRBV5-1 to TRBJ2-3, with 10 bases that match TRBD2. V was pared by 4 bases and J by 6 bases, with 11 bases of the junction left unmatched. CDR3 length equals 16 residues. The V gene's germline CDR1 is SGHRS and CDR2 YFSETQ. CDR3 sequence (DNA): TGCGCCAGCAGCCTCAGTCCTAGCGGGAGCCAGGATACGCAGTATTTT. Its translation: CASSLSPSGSQDTQYF.

The chain carries TRBV6-2 or TRBV6-3 and TRBJ2-5; D uncertain. Looked up from germline, CDR1 is MNHEY and CDR2 is SVGEGT. The length of the CDR3 is 14 residues. V was pared by 5 bases and J by 4 bases, with 14 bases between. In nucleotides, the CDR3 is TGTGCCAGCAGTGGGCCAGTGGGAAGAGAGACCCAGTACTTC. As protein: CASSGPVGRETQYF.

The rearrangement joins TRBV5-1 to TRBJ1-1; a weak D match, TRBD1 (5 bases). CDR1 is SGHRS and CDR2 is YFSETQ in the germline V gene. There are 15 residues in the CDR3. Trimming removed 7 bases from V and 5 bases from J, with 21 bases in between. CDR3 in DNA: TGCGCCAGCTTCTCGGGGGGGATTGGGGGGACTGAAGCTTTCTTT. Translation gives CASFSGGIGGTEAFF.

CDR3 region: CASSSGGLLKQYF. The CDR3 region has the DNA TGTGCCAGCAGTTCGGGGGGCCTGCTCAAGCAGTACTTC. J is TRBJ2-7 and V is TRBV12-3 or TRBV12-4; D is perhaps TRBD2 (7 bases). Trimming took off 4 bases at V and 8 bases at J, with 15 bases between the two ends. CDR3 length: 13 amino acids.

The chain couples TRBV29-1 to TRBJ2-4; no firm D call. Near its end, the DNA agrees better with TRBJ2-7, so the J call may be wrong. This CDR3 is 12 amino acids long. Germline loops: CDR1 SQVTM, CDR2 ANQGSEA. The CDR3 loop is CSVERAFSEQYF. DNA of the CDR3: TGCAGCGTTGAAAGGGCCTTTAGCGAGCAGTACTTC.

In its sample, this clonotype was seen a few times. This chain uses TRBV4-1 with TRBJ2-1; 7 bases are shared with TRBD2. Germline V lookup: CDR1 MGHRA, CDR2 YSYEKL. V lost 0 bases and J lost 6; bases outside the gene matches: 8. The CDR3 is 16 residues long. The CDR3 region has the DNA TGCGCCAGCAGCCAAGAACCCGCGGGAGCTGTCAATGAGCAGTTCTTC. It is translated as CASSQEPAGAVNEQFF.

This chain uses TRBV12-3 or TRBV12-4 with TRBJ2-1, with 9 bases fitting TRBD1. The length of the CDR3 is 14 residues. V shed 1 base and J 7 bases; nucleotides not matched to a gene: 2. In nucleotides, the CDR3 is TGTGCCAGCAGTTTAGGGGGGACAGGGAATGAGCAGTTCTTC. The encoded protein is CASSLGGTGNEQFF.

This clonotype was seen a handful of times. This sequence joins TRBV6-2 or TRBV6-3 and TRBJ1-1, with unresolved D. CDR3 length: 14 amino acids. The V gene lost 0 bases and the J gene lost 7 bases, with 12 bases spanning the gap. Germline V gene lookup returns CDR1 MNHEY and CDR2 SVGEGT. The CDR3 region has the DNA TGTGCCAGCAGTTACTCGGCCCGCGTGATTGAAGCTTTCTTT. Translating it yields CASSYSARVIEAFF.

In its sample, this clonotype was seen many times. The chain links TRBV10-3 to TRBJ2-7; no clear D. The CDR3 runs to 11 residues. The germline V gene encodes CDR1 ENHRY and CDR2 SYGVKD. Trimming shortened V by 11 bases and J by 2 bases, and 10 bases separated the two germline ends. Written as DNA, the CDR3 is TGTGCCGCCGGCCGTACCTACGAGCAGTACTTC. Protein product: CAAGRTYEQYF.

This sequence joins TRBV3-1 and TRBJ2-7; D remains unclear. Per the germline V gene, CDR1 is LGHDT and CDR2 is YNNKEL (reference sequence). The V gene lost 2 bases and the J gene lost 2 bases, with 10 bases spanning the gap. This CDR3 is built from 14 residues. CDR3 in amino acids: CASSQRASTYEQYF. The CDR3 nucleotides read TGTGCCAGCAGCCAAAGGGCCAGTACCTACGAGCAGTACTTC.

This chain joins TRBV10-3 and TRBJ2-3; 7 bases fit TRBD1. Trimming removed 6 bases from V and 5 bases from J; junction bases left unmatched: 8. The CDR3 has 14 amino acids. Germline V lookup: CDR1 ENHRY, CDR2 SYGVKD. The CDR3 is CAISRDSRLDTQYF. CDR3 sequence (DNA): TGTGCCATCAGCCGGGACAGTCGTTTAGATACGCAGTATTTT.

This clonotype was seen more than once but under ten times. This chain connects TRBV29-1 to TRBJ1-1, with TRBD1 matching 7 bases. CDR1 is SQVTM, CDR2 ANQGSEA, per germline. This CDR3 spans 13 amino acids. V lost 4 bases, J lost 3 bases, and 5 bases stayed unmatched. In DNA form, the CDR3 reads TGCAGCGTTGCAGGGGGGCAGTACACTGAAGCTTTCTTT. This gives the protein CSVAGGQYTEAFF. Variable domain in full (rest from reference TRBV29-1 and TRBJ1-1): SAVISQKPSRDICQRGTSLTIQCQVDSQVTMMFWYRQQPGQSLTLIATANQGSEATYESGFVIDKFPISRPNLTFSTLTVSNMSPEDSSIYLCSVAGGQYTEAFFGQGTRLTVV.

This CDR3 reads CASSRTTGNGYTF. For the CDR3, the DNA is TGTGCCAGCAGTAGAACAACAGGGAACGGCTACACCTTC. The chain links TRBV6-5 to TRBJ1-2; TRBD1 might be the D (6 bases). The germline V gene encodes CDR1 MNHEY and CDR2 SVGAGI. The CDR3 is made up of 13 amino acids. V lost 5 bases and J lost 8, with 15 bases in between.

This clonotype showed up just a few times. J is TRBJ2-1 and V is TRBV12-3 or TRBV12-4; D may correspond to TRBD1 or TRBD2 (5 bases each). Trimming removed 7 bases from V and 2 bases from J, with 12 bases in between. The CDR3 loop spans 14 amino acids. The CDR3 DNA sequence: TGTGCCAGCATCCGGGACGGCACCTACAATGAGCAGTTCTTC. Its protein product is CASIRDGTYNEQFF.

This clonotype was picked up a small number of times. V usage is TRBV5-1 and J usage is TRBJ2-7, with D possibly matching TRBD2 (5 bases). The V gene's germline CDR1 is SGHRS and CDR2 YFSETQ. Trimming pared 4 bases from V and 0 bases from J, leaving 14 bases between. This CDR3 is built from 15 residues. The CDR3 protein is CASSPSLGSSYEQYF. The CDR3 DNA sequence: TGCGCCAGCAGCCCGTCCCTGGGGAGCTCCTACGAGCAGTACTTC.

This chain connects TRBV20-1 to TRBJ2-7; D perhaps matches TRBD2 (5 bases). V gave up 1 base and J gave up 2 bases, with 12 bases separating them. The CDR3 contains 14 residues. Germline V gives CDR1 DFQATT, CDR2 SNEGSKA (reference sequence). For the CDR3, the DNA is TGCAGTGCTAGAGGTCCCACTAGGCCCTACGAGCAGTACTTC. Translated: CSARGPTRPYEQYF.

The J gene is TRBJ2-7, the V gene TRBV7-6, with TRBD2 matching 8 bases. The germline gives CDR1 SGHVS, CDR2 FNYEAQ. V was clipped by 4 bases and J by 1 base; unmatched bases: 3. This CDR3 is 14 amino acids long. CDR3 nucleotides: TGTGCCAGCAGCTCCGGGGGGGCTTCCTACGAGCAGTACTTC. Translated: CASSSGGASYEQYF.